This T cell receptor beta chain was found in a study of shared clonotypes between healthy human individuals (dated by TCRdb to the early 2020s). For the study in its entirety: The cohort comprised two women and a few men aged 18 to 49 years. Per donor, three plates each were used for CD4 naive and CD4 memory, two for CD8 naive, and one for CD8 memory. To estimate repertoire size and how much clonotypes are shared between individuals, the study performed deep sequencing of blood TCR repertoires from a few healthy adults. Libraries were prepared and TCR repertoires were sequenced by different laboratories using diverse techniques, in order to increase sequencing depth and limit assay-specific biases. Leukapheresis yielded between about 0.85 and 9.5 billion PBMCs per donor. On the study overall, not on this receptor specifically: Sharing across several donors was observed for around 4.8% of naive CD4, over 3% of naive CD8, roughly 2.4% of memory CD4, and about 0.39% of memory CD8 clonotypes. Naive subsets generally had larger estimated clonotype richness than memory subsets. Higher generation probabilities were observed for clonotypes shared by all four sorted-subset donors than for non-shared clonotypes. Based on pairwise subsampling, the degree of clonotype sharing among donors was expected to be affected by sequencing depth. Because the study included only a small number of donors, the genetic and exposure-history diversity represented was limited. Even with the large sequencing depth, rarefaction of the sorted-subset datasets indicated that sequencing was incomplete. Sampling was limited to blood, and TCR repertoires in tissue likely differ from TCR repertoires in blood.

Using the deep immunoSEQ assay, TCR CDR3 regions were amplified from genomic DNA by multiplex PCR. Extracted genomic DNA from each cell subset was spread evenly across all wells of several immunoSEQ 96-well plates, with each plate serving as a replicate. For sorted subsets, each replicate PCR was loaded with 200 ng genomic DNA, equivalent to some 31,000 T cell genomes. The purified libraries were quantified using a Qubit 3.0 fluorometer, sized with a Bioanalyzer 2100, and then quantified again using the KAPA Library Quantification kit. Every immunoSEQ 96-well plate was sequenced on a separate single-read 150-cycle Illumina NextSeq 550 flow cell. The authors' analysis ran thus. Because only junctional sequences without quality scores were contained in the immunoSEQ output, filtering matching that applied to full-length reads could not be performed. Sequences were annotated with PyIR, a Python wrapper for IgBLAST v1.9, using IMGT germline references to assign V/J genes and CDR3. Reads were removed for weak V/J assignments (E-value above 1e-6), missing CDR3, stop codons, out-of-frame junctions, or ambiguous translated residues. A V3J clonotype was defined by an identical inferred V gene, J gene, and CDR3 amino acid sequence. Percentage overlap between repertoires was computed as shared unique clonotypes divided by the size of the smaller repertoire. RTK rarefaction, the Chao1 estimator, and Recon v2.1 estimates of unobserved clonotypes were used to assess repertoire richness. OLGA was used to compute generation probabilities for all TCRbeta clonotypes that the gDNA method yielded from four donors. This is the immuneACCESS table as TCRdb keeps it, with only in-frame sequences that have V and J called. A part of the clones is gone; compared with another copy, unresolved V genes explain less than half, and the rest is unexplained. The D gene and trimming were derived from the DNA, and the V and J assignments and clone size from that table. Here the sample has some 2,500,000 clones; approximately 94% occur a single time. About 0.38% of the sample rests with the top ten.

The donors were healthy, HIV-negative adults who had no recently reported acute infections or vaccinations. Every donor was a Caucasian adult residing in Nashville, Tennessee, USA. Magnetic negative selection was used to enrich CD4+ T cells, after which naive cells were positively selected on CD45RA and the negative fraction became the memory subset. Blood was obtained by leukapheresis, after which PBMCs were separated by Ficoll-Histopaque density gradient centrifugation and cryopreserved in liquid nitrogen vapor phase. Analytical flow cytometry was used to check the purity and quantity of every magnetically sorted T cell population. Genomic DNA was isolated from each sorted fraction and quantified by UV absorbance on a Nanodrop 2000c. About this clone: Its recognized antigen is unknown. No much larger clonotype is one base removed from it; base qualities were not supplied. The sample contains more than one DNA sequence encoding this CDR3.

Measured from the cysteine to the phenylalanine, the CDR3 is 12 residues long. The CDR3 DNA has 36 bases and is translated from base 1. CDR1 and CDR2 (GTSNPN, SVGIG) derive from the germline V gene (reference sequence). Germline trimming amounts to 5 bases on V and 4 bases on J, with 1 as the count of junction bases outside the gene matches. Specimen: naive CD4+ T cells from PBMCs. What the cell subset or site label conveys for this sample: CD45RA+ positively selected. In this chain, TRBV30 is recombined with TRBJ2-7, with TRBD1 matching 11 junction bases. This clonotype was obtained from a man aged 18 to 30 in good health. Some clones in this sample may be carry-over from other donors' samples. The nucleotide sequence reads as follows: TGTGCCTGGGGGACAGGGGGGTACGAGCAGTACTTC. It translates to CAWGTGGYEQYF.